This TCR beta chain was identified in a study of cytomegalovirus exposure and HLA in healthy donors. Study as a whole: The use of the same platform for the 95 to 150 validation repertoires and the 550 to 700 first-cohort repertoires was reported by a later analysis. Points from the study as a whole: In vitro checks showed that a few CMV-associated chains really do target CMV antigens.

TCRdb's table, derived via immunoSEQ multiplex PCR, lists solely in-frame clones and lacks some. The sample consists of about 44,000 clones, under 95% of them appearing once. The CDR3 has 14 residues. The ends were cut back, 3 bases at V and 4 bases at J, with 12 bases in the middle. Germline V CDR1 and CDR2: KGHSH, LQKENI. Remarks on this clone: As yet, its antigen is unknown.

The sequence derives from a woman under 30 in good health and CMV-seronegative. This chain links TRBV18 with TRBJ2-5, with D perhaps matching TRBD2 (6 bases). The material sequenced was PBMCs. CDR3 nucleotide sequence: TGTGCCAGCTCACCCCCGGGACTCCGAGAGACCCAGTACTTC. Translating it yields CASSPPGLRETQYF.